This T cell receptor beta chain was obtained from a study of T cells after yellow fever vaccination. On the study more broadly: It was SMART-Seq v4 Ultra Low Input that prepared the fractions with low cell numbers.

This clonotype was seen many times. The CDR3 extends over 15 amino acids. Trimming cost V 4 bases and J 6 bases; bases outside gene matches: 10. Germline CDR1 and CDR2: SGHRS and YFSETQ. The study made its TCR cDNA through 5'RACE template switching. That step introduced a universal primer site along with UMIs. TCRdb recomputed calls from the 5' RACE reads with MiXCR, one row per CDR3 protein. In the table there are 45,000 to 60,000 distinct CDR3 sequences, approximately 6% of which are singletons. V usage is TRBV5-1 and J usage is TRBJ2-1; 7 nucleotides align to TRBD1. This receptor was identified in a man aged 18 to 30 who received the YFV17D yellow fever vaccine. The specimen was PBMCs, either bulk or a sorted T-cell subset (CD4+, CD8+, memory, or dextramer-sorted; not recorded which), collected on the day of the yellow fever booster vaccination. In nucleotides, the CDR3 is TGCGCCAGCAGCCCGGACAGGAGCGCCTTCAATGAGCAGTTCTTC. Protein sequence: CASSPDRSAFNEQFF.